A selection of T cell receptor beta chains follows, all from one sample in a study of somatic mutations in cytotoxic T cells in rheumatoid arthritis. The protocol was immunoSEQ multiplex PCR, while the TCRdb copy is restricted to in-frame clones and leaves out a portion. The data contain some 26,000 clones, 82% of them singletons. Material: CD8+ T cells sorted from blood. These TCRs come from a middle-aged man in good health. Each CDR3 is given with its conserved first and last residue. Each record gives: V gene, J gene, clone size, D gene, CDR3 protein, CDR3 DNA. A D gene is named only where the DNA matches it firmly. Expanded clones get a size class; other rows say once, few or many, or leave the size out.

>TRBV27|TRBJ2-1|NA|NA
CASSLVSVDEQFF
TGTGCCAGCAGTTTAGTTTCGGTGGATGAGCAGTTCTTC
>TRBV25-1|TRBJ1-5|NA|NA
CASSGTGSLGNQPQHF
TGTGCCAGCAGTGGTACAGGGAGCCTGGGCAATCAGCCCCAGCATTTT
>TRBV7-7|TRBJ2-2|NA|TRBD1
CASSLDSRGRDTGELFF
TGTGCTAGCAGCTTAGACTCCAGGGGGCGCGACACCGGGGAGCTGTTTTTT
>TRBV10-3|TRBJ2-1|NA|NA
CAISEFTGTEQFF
TGTGCCATCAGTGAGTTTACCGGGACAGAGCAGTTCTTC
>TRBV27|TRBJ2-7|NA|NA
CASSLVPPAAGSYEQYF
TGTGCCAGCAGTTTAGTCCCCCCGGCAGCGGGTTCCTACGAGCAGTACTTC
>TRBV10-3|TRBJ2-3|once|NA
CAIRSMDTQYF
TGTGCCATCAGGAGTATGGATACGCAGTATTTT
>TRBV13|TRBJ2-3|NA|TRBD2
CASSPPGGTRLTDTQYF
TGTGCCAGCAGCCCCCCGGGGGGGACCAGGCTCACAGATACGCAGTATTTT
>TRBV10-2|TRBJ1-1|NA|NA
CASRIGGAVNTEAFF
TGCGCCAGCAGAATCGGGGGGGCTGTGAATACTGAAGCTTTCTTT
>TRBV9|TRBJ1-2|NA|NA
CASSVGGSGRSYGYTF
TGTGCCAGCAGCGTAGGCGGGTCAGGGAGGTCCTATGGCTACACCTTC
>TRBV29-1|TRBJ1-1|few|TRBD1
CSASRGQITEAFF
TGCAGCGCTTCCAGGGGGCAGATCACTGAAGCTTTCTTT
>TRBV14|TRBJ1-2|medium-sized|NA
CASARDRDYGYTF
TGTGCCAGCGCGAGGGACCGAGACTATGGCTACACCTTC
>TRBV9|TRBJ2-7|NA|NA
CASSVGPERRYEQYF
TGTGCCAGCAGCGTAGGTCCCGAACGACGCTACGAGCAGTACTTC
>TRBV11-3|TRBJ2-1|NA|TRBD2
CASSLEGYSGSSYNEQFF
TGTGCCAGCAGCTTAGAAGGTTACAGCGGGAGCTCCTACAATGAGCAGTTCTTC
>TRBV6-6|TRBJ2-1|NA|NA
CASGNRDFLNEQFF
TGTGCCAGCGGTAACCGGGACTTCCTCAATGAGCAGTTCTTC
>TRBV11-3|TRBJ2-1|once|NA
CASSLAAGQFNEQFF
TGTGCCAGCAGCTTAGCAGCGGGCCAGTTTAATGAGCAGTTCTTC
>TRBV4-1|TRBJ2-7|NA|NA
CASSPDSYEQYF
TGCGCCAGCAGCCCCGACAGCTACGAGCAGTACTTC
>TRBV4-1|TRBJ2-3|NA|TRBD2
CASSPRPLAGNSDTQYF
TGCGCCAGCAGTCCACGACCGCTAGCGGGAAACTCAGATACGCAGTATTTT
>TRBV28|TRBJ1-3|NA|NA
CASSWGGRVGNTIYF
TGTGCCAGCAGTTGGGGGGGCAGGGTTGGAAACACCATATATTTT
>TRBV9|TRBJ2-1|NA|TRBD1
CASSLPRDRVDNEQFF
TGTGCCAGCAGCCTCCCACGGGACAGGGTGGACAATGAGCAGTTCTTC
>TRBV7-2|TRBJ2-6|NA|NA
CASSTPEGLGANVLTF
TGTGCCAGCAGCACACCCGAGGGGCTAGGGGCCAACGTCCTGACTTTC
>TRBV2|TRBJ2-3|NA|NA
CASSEEGPGALGSTDTQYF
TGTGCCAGCAGTGAAGAGGGGCCCGGGGCCCTAGGTAGCACAGATACGCAGTATTTT
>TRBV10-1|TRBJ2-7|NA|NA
CASSAAGYEQYF
TGCGCCAGCAGCGCAGCCGGCTACGAGCAGTACTTC
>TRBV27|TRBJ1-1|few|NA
CASRSRGGGRTEAFF
TGTGCCAGCAGGTCGCGTGGGGGAGGTAGGACTGAAGCTTTCTTT
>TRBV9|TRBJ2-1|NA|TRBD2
CASSARAGGSYNEQFF
TGTGCCAGCAGCGCCCGAGCGGGAGGGAGCTACAATGAGCAGTTCTTC
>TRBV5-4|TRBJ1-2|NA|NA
CASSRTVSLKGYTF
TGTGCCAGCAGCCGGACAGTATCTCTTAAGGGCTACACCTTC
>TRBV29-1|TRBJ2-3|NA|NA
CSPYGGDTDTQYF
TGCAGCCCCTATGGCGGGGACACAGATACGCAGTATTTT
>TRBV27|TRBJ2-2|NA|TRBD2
CASSPLYQRESVGELFF
TGTGCCAGCAGTCCCCTTTACCAGCGGGAGTCAGTCGGGGAGCTGTTTTTT
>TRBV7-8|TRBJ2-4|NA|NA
CASSLGSGPWAGNIQYF
TGTGCCAGCAGCTTAGGTAGCGGACCCTGGGCGGGAAACATTCAGTACTTC
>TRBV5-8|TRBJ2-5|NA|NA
CASGRHHF
TGTGCCAGCGGCCGGCACCACTTC
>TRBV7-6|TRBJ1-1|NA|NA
CASSSGVGTEAFF
TGTGCCAGCAGCTCCGGGGTAGGCACTGAAGCTTTCTTT
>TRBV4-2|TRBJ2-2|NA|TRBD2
CASSQGPSGNTGELFF
TGTGCCAGCAGCCAAGGTCCTAGCGGAAACACCGGGGAGCTGTTTTTT
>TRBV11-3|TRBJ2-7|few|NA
CASSFSGLRSYEQYF
TGTGCCAGCAGCTTCTCGGGACTCCGCTCCTACGAGCAGTACTTC
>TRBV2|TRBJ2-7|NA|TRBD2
CASSEAGGRHEQYF
TGTGCCAGCAGTGAGGCGGGGGGGCGTCACGAGCAGTACTTC
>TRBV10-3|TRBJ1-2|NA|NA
CAISESTEGNNYGYTF
TGTGCCATCAGTGAGTCGACGGAAGGAAATAACTATGGCTACACCTTC
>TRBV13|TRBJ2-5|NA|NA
CASSFGLDRLLKETQYF
TGTGCCAGCAGCTTTGGCCTAGACAGGCTACTTAAAGAGACCCAGTACTTC
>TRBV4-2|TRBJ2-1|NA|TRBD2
CASSPRPTVAGINEQFF
TGTGCCAGCAGCCCCCGCCCAACGGTAGCGGGGATAAATGAGCAGTTCTTC
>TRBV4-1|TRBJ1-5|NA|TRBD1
CASSHGPSTGKDQPQHF
TGCGCCAGCAGCCATGGACCCTCGACAGGGAAGGACCAGCCCCAGCATTTT
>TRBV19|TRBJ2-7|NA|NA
CASSSGTFYYEQYF
TGTGCCAGTAGTTCCGGGACGTTTTACTACGAGCAGTACTTC
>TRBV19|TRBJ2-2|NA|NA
CASSISRAANTGELFF
TGTGCCAGTAGTATCTCCAGGGCAGCGAACACCGGGGAGCTGTTTTTT
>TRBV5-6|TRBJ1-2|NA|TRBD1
CASSFPGQGAFYGYTF
TGTGCCAGCAGCTTCCCGGGACAGGGGGCTTTCTATGGCTACACCTTC
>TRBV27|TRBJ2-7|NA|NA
CASSLSSPPMGEQYF
TGTGCCAGCAGTTTATCGTCACCGCCTATGGGCGAGCAGTACTTC
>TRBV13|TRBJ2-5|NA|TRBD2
CASSLGGWQAGGETQYF
TGTGCCAGCAGCTTAGGCGGTTGGCAGGCGGGAGGGGAGACCCAGTACTTC
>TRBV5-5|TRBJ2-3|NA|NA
CASSYSGTSTDTQYF
TGTGCCAGCAGCTATAGCGGTACTAGCACAGATACGCAGTATTTT
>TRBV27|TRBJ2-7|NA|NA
CASSPSVGTQTYEQYF
TGTGCCAGCAGTCCCTCCGTCGGAACCCAGACCTACGAGCAGTACTTC
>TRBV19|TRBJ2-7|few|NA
CASSIGRRPYEQYF
TGTGCCAGTAGTATAGGTCGGCGGCCCTACGAGCAGTACTTC
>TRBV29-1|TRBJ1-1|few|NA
CSVLRSNTEAFF
TGCAGCGTTCTGAGATCGAACACTGAAGCTTTCTTT
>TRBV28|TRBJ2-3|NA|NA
CASTPKRIPRRLSTDTQYF
TGTGCCAGCACCCCAAAGCGGATTCCTAGGCGACTAAGCACAGATACGCAGTATTTT
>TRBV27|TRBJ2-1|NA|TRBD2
CASSVGLAGGRYNEQFF
TGTGCCAGCAGTGTTGGACTAGCGGGAGGCAGATACAATGAGCAGTTCTTC
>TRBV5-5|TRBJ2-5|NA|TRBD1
CASSFWWSETGGETQYF
TGTGCCAGCAGCTTTTGGTGGTCTGAGACAGGGGGAGAGACCCAGTACTTC
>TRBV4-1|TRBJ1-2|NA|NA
CASSQVTDGNYGYTF
TGCGCCAGCAGCCAAGTGACCGACGGTAACTATGGCTACACCTTC
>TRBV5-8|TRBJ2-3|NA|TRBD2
CASSLSPREGTDTQYF
TGTGCCAGCAGCTTGTCCCCCCGGGAGGGAACAGATACGCAGTATTTT
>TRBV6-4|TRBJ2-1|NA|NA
CASSDKASNEQFF
TGTGCCAGCAGTGATAAGGCGTCCAATGAGCAGTTCTTC
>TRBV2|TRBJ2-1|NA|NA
CASSEALPSEYNEQFF
TGTGCCAGCAGTGAAGCGCTTCCTAGCGAGTACAATGAGCAGTTCTTC